The T cell receptor beta chain under discussion was sequenced for a study of breast tumors, draining lymph nodes, adjacent tissues. Samples came from axillary lymph nodes draining the breast cancer. TCRdb re-called the multiplex PCR reads with MiXCR, one entry per CDR3 protein. The sample holds 200,000 to 250,000 distinct CDR3 sequences, approximately 30% seen once. Many counts were recorded for this clonotype. Its antigen is unidentified. The CDR3 is made up of 14 amino acids. Germline values: CDR1 SNHLY, CDR2 FYNNEI. Between the trimmed V and J ends, which lost 3 bases and 2 bases, there was a span of 9 bases. Study findings and constraints: Data only fit, rather than demonstrated, lymph node origin of most tumor T cells. Compared with lymph nodes, tumors were less diverse; compared with nontumor tissue, more.

Material for sequencing was axillary lymph node tissue. This receptor was taken from a female donor with breast cancer. Some clones in this sample may be carry-over from other donors' samples. This rearrangement joins TRBV2 to TRBJ2-3; D remains ambiguous. The CDR3 is CASSDGVSTDTQYF. The CDR3, as DNA: TGTGCCAGCAGTGATGGGGTCTCCACAGATACGCAGTATTTT. Looking up the rest from reference TRBV2 and TRBJ2-3 gives the full variable domain: EPEVTQTPSHQVTQMGQEVILRCVPISNHLYFYWYRQILGQKVEFLVSFYNNEISEKSEIFDDQFSVERPDGSNFTLKIRSTKLEDSAMYFCASSDGVSTDTQYFGPGTRLTVL.